These 2 T cell receptor beta chains share one sample of origin, sequenced in a study of CD8 T cells in Susac syndrome. Reverse transcription of about 0.45 to 1 ug RNA was performed with random hexamers. One entry per CDR3 protein results from TCRdb running MiXCR on the immunoSEQ multiplex PCR reads. The data contain about 47,000 distinct CDR3 sequences, 85% to 95% of them seen just once; the ten biggest clones take up roughly 0.4%. The material sequenced was CD8+ T cells from PBMCs. The receptors derive from a human donor in good health.

This chain uses TRBV27 with TRBJ2-7; perhaps TRBD2 as D (6 bases). CDR3 length: 15 residues. Germline V gene data show CDR1 as MNHEY and CDR2 as SMNVEV (reference sequence). Trimming took off 6 bases at V and 6 bases at J, with 21 bases between the two ends. CDR3 sequence (DNA): TGTGCCAGCAGGGACCCCGGGACTCCCTATGGCGAGCAGTACTTC. Translation gives CASRDPGTPYGEQYF.

This chain links TRBV20-1 with TRBJ2-1, with D perhaps matching TRBD2 (6 bases). The V end lost 0 bases, the J end lost 1 base, and 10 bases lay between the germline ends. This CDR3 has 15 amino acids. Germline-derived CDR1 and CDR2 are DFQATT and SNEGSKA (reference sequence). CDR3 sequence: CSARDPRESYNEQFF. CDR3 DNA: TGCAGTGCTAGAGATCCGCGGGAATCCTACAATGAGCAGTTCTTC.